This T cell receptor (beta chain) was documented in a study of T cell responses to AZD1222 COVID-19 vaccine. General study findings and limits: None of the repertoires were sampled until the peak T cell response had passed. A mostly white British donor set with more females was recruited, and clonal diversity was possibly underestimated.

V lost 7 bases and J lost 0, with 15 bases in between. Per germline, CDR1 MNHEY and CDR2 SVGAGI. The CDR3 consists of 15 residues. As for this clone: Its antigen remains unidentified.

TCRdb's copy holds only in-frame clones and misses some; the assay was immunoSEQ multiplex PCR. The sample gives 150,000 to 190,000 clones, 85% to 95% of which show up once; around 1.5% is in the top ten. Sequenced material: peripheral blood, taken 28 days after the second AZD1222 dose. The chain carries TRBV6-5 and TRBJ1-2; no definite D call. This clonotype was sampled from an adult who received the AZD1222 COVID-19 vaccine. This CDR3 reads CASTQTGQPNYGYTF. The CDR3 DNA is TGTGCCAGCACACAAACGGGCCAGCCTAACTATGGCTACACCTTC.